This T cell receptor (beta chain) originates from a study of blood T cell repertoires in COVID-19. Only in-frame clones appear in the TCRdb table, and some are missing; sequencing was by immunoSEQ multiplex PCR. This sample carries fewer than 350,000 clones, around 93% of them seen once, and the ten largest clones take around 2.8%. The CDR3 sequence is 14 residues long. Per germline, CDR1 MNHEY and CDR2 SMNVEV (reference sequence). Trimming shortened V by 0 bases and J by 4 bases, and 10 bases separated the two germline ends. Those enrolled, adults aged 18 to 89 years, came from roughly 22 US areas. Exposed volunteers were people who met a COVID-19 case within 2 weeks before study entry.

The sequence was obtained from a man aged 35 to 55 who had been exposed to COVID-19. Input material: PBMCs or T cells enriched from blood (not recorded which). The rearrangement links TRBV27 to TRBJ2-7; no clear D. This CDR3 is CASSLSVTNYEQYF. CDR3 DNA: TGTGCCAGCAGTTTATCGGTGACAAATTACGAGCAGTACTTC.